This TCR beta chain was recovered during a study of cytomegalovirus exposure and HLA in healthy donors (dated by TCRdb to the late 2010s). A note on the overall study: An earlier analysis of roughly 630 of the donors reported 250 to 350 Gb of sequence data and 117 million unique TCR beta sequences from about 200 million T cells. Around 330 gigabases of sequencing data and around 85 million unique TCR sequences made up an early release that covered about 640 HLA-typed donors. The genetic ancestry cluster associated with self-reported Caucasian donors included approximately 85% of the roughly 380 genotyped donors. The aim of the study was to test whether cataloging public T cell receptors could identify signatures of past pathogen exposure. Using immunosequencing, the study profiled T cell repertoires from 550 to 750 subjects and related those repertoires to cytomegalovirus serostatus. In addition to the first cohort of several hundred subjects, a separate validation cohort of some 120 different subjects was used. To predict cytomegalovirus infection status, the study combined high-throughput TCR immunosequencing, statistical association of individual TCRs with disease status, and machine learning. To study patterns of TCR occurrence, a later analysis re-analyzed previously published TCR beta repertoires from under 750 donors and added high-resolution HLA genotyping. Rather than drawing on any new phenotypic data, the later analysis identified candidate immune exposures from TCR beta sequences and the way those sequences occurred across donors. An earlier analysis of 587 of the donors used high-throughput TCR beta sequencing to judge whether each TCR beta V gene segment behaved as functional or pseudogenic. Alongside the repertoire data, information on donor age, sex, ethnicity and CMV serostatus was compiled. A later genetic analysis used genome-wide SNP genotypes for about 60% of the roughly 670 donors, treating that subset as a discovery cohort. All discovery cohort repertoires had been generated on a single sequencing platform. HLA typing included class I and class II loci at four-digit resolution. Typing coverage varied by locus: about 620-630 donors for A, B, C, DRB1 and DQB1; approximately 500 for DQA1; around 570 for DPA1; under 490 for DPB1. Because of strong linkage in the cohort, roughly five DR-DQ haplotypes were treated as single units for association and clustering. Among under 450 genotyped donors of the cohort, an average of around 240,000 unique TCR beta nucleotide sequences were sequenced per donor, roughly 20% of them non-productive. On the study overall, not on this receptor specifically: The cohort was sequenced for TCR beta chains only, and without alpha or paired-chain data the features that could be detected were limited. A further reported finding was that TCR beta sequences accurately predicted the HLA-A and HLA-B alleles for most subjects in the first cohort. Cytomegalovirus status was reported to be diagnosed by the classifier with high specificity and sensitivity in both the original and validation cohorts. The authors suggested that the approach could potentially be extended to other disease states and immunological phenotypes. A later analysis reported that several top co-occurrence clusters appeared linked to parvovirus B19, influenza, CMV and Epstein-Barr virus. In a later analysis, HLA-associated TCR beta chains showed more clonal expansion and lower generation probabilities than non-associated chains that were equally common. For the cohort, immune exposure information was limited to CMV serostatus. According to a later analysis, TCR association rates differed among HLA loci, with DRB1 alleles showing the most associated TCRs and HLA-C alleles showing the fewest. A group of highly shared sequence variants was considered likely to be a technical artifact of the sequencing pipeline. Broadly in line with IMGT annotations, most TCR beta V segments showed up in productive rearrangements about 90% or about 30% of the time in an earlier analysis of around 600 of the donors. Because counts were too low, seventeen rarely observed V segments, including chromosome 9 orphons, were excluded from the earlier analysis of fewer than 650 of the donors. Most TCR sequences were seen in very few donors, while some public TCRs were found in many individuals. The 87-base-pair reads could not distinguish some IMGT-functional V segments, including TRBV6-2 and TRBV6-3, so those segments were excluded. Roughly uniform sequencing depth across donors was assumed in presence/absence analyses, although this assumption may not hold. A later genetic analysis reported fewer N-insertions in productive TCRs among donors in an Asian-associated ancestry cluster than the roughly 620-donor mean. Because HLA typing was unavailable for some donors at each locus, only the typed subset was used in association tests. A total of 150 or so TCR beta chains were listed by the study as associated with cytomegalovirus. Linkage disequilibrium might explain the correlated functional status among segregating V segments, but an unknown experimental factor could not be excluded. Specific HLA alleles were associated with about 17,000 TCR beta sequences at a false discovery rate of 0.05 in a later analysis. Strong co-occurrence of HLA alleles, especially DR and DQ, made assigning TCR associations to individual alleles difficult. V-gene and J-gene trimming of TCR beta chains was associated with a missense DCLRE1C variant in a later genetic analysis, and the association was replicated in an independent cohort. A few of the identified cytomegalovirus-associated TCR beta chains were confirmed in vitro to be specific for cytomegalovirus antigens. According to a later analysis, most CMV-associated TCR beta chains appeared to be HLA-restricted, and the HLA associations seemed to be driven largely by CMV exposure.

The cohort comprised around 690 healthy bone marrow donors. At the time of sampling, every cohort member was nominally healthy, though immune exposures that went unrecorded were likely present. The donor tested CMV seropositive and was one of the 289 seropositive cohort members. A peripheral blood sample was provided by each donor, and peripheral blood mononuclear cells were used for TCR beta sequencing. Genomic DNA was extracted from the blood cell samples with the Qiagen DNeasy Blood Extraction Kit. In the case of this clone: Its antigen is still unknown. No base quality values were provided; no much bigger clone lies one nucleotide off.

The library was made by the immunoSEQ multiplex PCR assay. For the multiplex PCR, a mixture combining 60 forward primers for TCR Vbeta segments and 13 reverse primers for TCR Jbeta segments was used. The CDR3 region of rearranged TCR beta genes was amplified from genomic DNA by a multiplex PCR assay. On the Illumina HiSeq System, the amplified TCR beta libraries were sequenced as 87-base-pair reads. As for how the authors treated the data: A later analysis counted tens of millions of unique TCR beta chains across the approximately 700 repertoires, and 10 million to 12 million of these chains were shared by at least two donors. A nearest-neighbor algorithm error-corrected the raw reads and collapsed the reads into unique sequences, merging closely related sequences to remove PCR and sequencing errors. To assign V, D and J gene segments, CDR3 sequences were aligned to IMGT reference sequences. For a sequence to be retained, at least a six-nucleotide match to both a V gene segment and a J gene segment was required. A rearrangement counted as productive if the CDR3 had no stop codons and remained in frame with V and J, and every other rearrangement counted as non-productive. CDR3 was defined according to IMGT convention as the region running from the second conserved V-encoded cysteine to the conserved J-encoded phenylalanine. In an earlier analysis of roughly 610 of the donors, sequences lacking an unambiguous match to a single V gene segment were excluded. An earlier analysis of roughly 590 of the donors called V segments functional above 56.7% productive rearrangements and segregating when the between-donor standard deviation exceeded 5%. A statistical classification framework was built to diagnose cytomegalovirus status from the catalog of TCR beta chain sequences. A later analysis assigned V and J genes by comparing TCR nucleotide sequences with IMGT/GENE-DB human TR gene sequences. A later analysis assigned CDR3 sequences and most-parsimonious VDJ recombination scenarios with the TCRdist pipeline. In a later analysis, every TCR beta chain was defined by the combination of its CDR3 amino acid sequence and its V-gene family, and reads without a unique V-gene family were dropped. A later analysis removed several hundred highly shared, low-generation-probability nucleotide sequences to deal with suspected cross-contamination and a sequencing artifact. A later analysis calculated a clonal expansion index for each public chain from normalized within-repertoire ranks of inferred template counts. In a later analysis, generation probabilities were computed with a VDJ recombination model fitted to out-of-frame rearrangements, and the resulting probabilities were checked against IGoR. A later analysis scored TCR-TCR, TCR-HLA and TCR-CMV co-occurrence with hypergeometric tests, applying a repertoire-size bias correction to TCR pairs. False discovery rates were estimated in a later analysis by permuting HLA or CMV assignments 20 times. A later analysis grouped co-occurring TCRs with DBSCAN, adding TCRdist sequence similarity when clustering within HLA-allele-positive subsets. Repertoires with fewer than 30,000 or more than 120,000 public chains, plus five repertoires with anomalous nucleotide sharing, were excluded from co-occurrence clustering. TCRdb re-hosts the immuneACCESS table, in-frame sequences only. Its copies lack some clones; in the studies checked, an unresolved V gene accounts for under half of them, and the cause for the rest is not known. V, J and clone size derive from that table, while D and trimming were established from the DNA sequence. In all, the sample holds tens of thousands of clones, and approximately 81% of those were seen once. Roughly 1.3% of the sample is in the top ten clones.

V is pared back by 0 bases and J by 14 bases, with 10 bases lying between the germline termini. The cysteine opens and the phenylalanine closes a CDR3 of 12 amino acids. Only CDR3 DNA remains: 36 bases, in frame from the first base. CDR1 and CDR2 are read off the germline V gene as MGHRA and YSYEKL. The sequence derives from a girl aged 2 to 9 in good health and CMV-seropositive. The V and J segments used are TRBV4-1 and TRBJ1-4; the D gene is not confidently resolved. Sample: PBMCs. This receptor carries the CDR3 CASSQDASVLFF. The bases are TGCGCCAGCAGCCAAGATGCGTCCGTTCTGTTTTTT.